This T cell receptor (beta chain) was documented in a study of PD-L1 blockade in urothelial cancer (dated by TCRdb to about 2017). Study-wide context: Every patient began therapy in 2014 and was given atezolizumab 1,200 mg intravenously every 3 weeks. Durable clinical benefit was achieved by nine patients but not by the remaining 20. An exploratory multi-omic analysis was conducted of the somatic, immune and clinical correlates of response to PD-L1 blockade with atezolizumab in urothelial cancer. Pretreatment tumor samples and matched peripheral blood, collected serially before and after atezolizumab treatment, underwent TCR sequencing. Pretreatment blood TCR-seq was available for about 30 patients, at least one posttreatment blood collection was obtained for approximately 25 patients, and tumor TCR-seq was available for approximately 25 patients. Blood samples yielded a median of around 150,000 T cells and approximately 83,000 unique TCRs, with median clonality roughly 0.082. Patients had an ECOG performance status of 0 or 1 and had received between 0 and 3 prior chemotherapy regimens. Blood samples were analyzed at two time points: 3 weeks after treatment start (second dose) and 6 weeks after treatment start. In the same patients, whole exome sequencing and RNA sequencing of pretreatment tumors were performed in addition to TCR sequencing. About 90% of the 29 patients were males with bladder-origin urothelial cancer, and about 60% of the roughly 30 reported a prior smoking history. Durable clinical benefit meant progression-free survival longer than 6 months, and TCR features were also tested against progression-free and overall survival.

The research as a whole found: Improved progression-free and overall survival was found to be associated with pretreatment peripheral blood TCR clonality below the median. Because the sample size was small (n ≈ 29) and many exploratory analyses were performed, the results are intended to be hypothesis-generating. Among patients with durable benefit, tumor-associated TCR clones showed greater expansion in peripheral blood 3 weeks after treatment started (n = 22, p = 0.022).

Concerning this clone: Its antigen is not yet known. No per-base quality is available; no much larger clone lies one base away.

To estimate absolute template abundance from read counts, synthetic TCR analog templates were spiked into each PCR. TCRbeta CDR3 regions were amplified from genomic DNA with bias-controlled V and J gene primers using the immunoSEQ assay. Rearranged TCRbeta segments were sequenced at approximately 20X coverage. The published analysis was carried out like this. Clustering was used to correct sequencing errors, and CDR3s were annotated against IMGT to assign V, D and J genes. Downstream analyses used only productive TCRbeta rearrangements and left out out-of-frame or stop-codon sequences. Clonality was computed as one minus Shannon entropy normalized by the log of the number of unique productive sequences. Clones differing between time points or between blood and tumor were identified by Fisher's exact test with Benjamini-Hochberg correction at adjusted p below 0.01. In TCRdb, the immuneACCESS table is reduced to in-frame sequences with V and J assigned. These tables do not hold every clone; where another copy was compared, an unresolved V gene accounts for under half, and the others remain unexplained. That table is the source of V, J and clone size, and D and trimming were worked out from the DNA. This sample comprises about 91,000 clones, 83% of them detected only once. The ten top clones hold 8.4% of the sample.

Explained via the paper, the time point label denotes: peripheral blood 6 weeks after treatment start. The cohort comprised 30 or so patients with locally advanced or metastatic urothelial carcinoma treated at Memorial Sloan Kettering on a trial protocol. Peripheral blood mononuclear cells were collected pretreatment and during treatment, with between 1 and 8 total time points obtained per patient. The Qiagen DNeasy Blood extraction kit was used to purify genomic DNA from total PBMCs and tumor samples. Collected pretreatment and during treatment, PBMCs were isolated and stored as previously described. This TCR came from a man in his 70s with urothelial cancer. Sequencing was performed on PBMCs, taken around atezolizumab (anti-PD-L1) treatment.

The DNA reads TGTGCCAGCAGCCCCGGACAGACCTATGAAGCTTTCTTT. Its coded protein is CASSPGQTYEAFF. Recombination joined TRBV7-9 with TRBJ1-1, and the D gene may be TRBD1, 6 bases matching. The germline V gene (reference sequence) supplies CDR1 SEHNR and CDR2 FQNEAQ. Between the V and J ends, shortened by 5 bases and 7 bases respectively, the junction contains 14 bases. From its cysteine to its phenylalanine, the CDR3 spans 13 amino acids. Only the CDR3 DNA stays, 39 bases, in frame from base 1. The variable domain in full, with residues beyond the CDR3 obtained from the reference TRBV7-9 and TRBJ1-1 genes, is DTGVSQNPRHKITKRGQNVTFRCDPISEHNRLYWYRQTLGQGPEFLTYFQNEAQLEKSRLLSDRFSAERPKGSFSTLEIQRTEQGDSAMYLCASSPGQTYEAFFGQGTRLTVV.